The 9 T cell receptor beta chains below were found in one sample sequenced in a study of shared clonotypes between healthy human individuals (dated by TCRdb to about 2020). The library was produced with the immunoSEQ multiplex PCR assay. TCRdb took over this immuneACCESS table, retaining in-frame rearrangements with V and J assigned. Such tables are incomplete; in checked studies, under half of the missing clones stem from an unresolved V gene, and the remainder is unexplained. The sample table lists a few hundred thousand clones, less than 98% of them with a count of one. 0.045% to 0.06% of the sample is in the top ten clones. The specimen sequenced was naive CD4+ T cells sorted from blood. Taken with the paper, the label for cell subset or site translates to: CD45RA+ positively selected. These receptors all come from a woman in her twenties or thirties in good health.

The CDR3 sequence is CASSPELTNEKLFF. The CDR3 nucleotides are TGTGCCAGCTCCCCCGAGCTTACTAATGAAAAACTGTTTTTT. The J gene is TRBJ1-4, the V gene TRBV2, with D unclear. This CDR3 region has 14 residues. V gave up 8 bases and J gave up 2 bases, with 12 bases separating them. In germline, CDR1 is SNHLY, CDR2 FYNNEI.

J is TRBJ2-1 and V is TRBV27; the match to TRBD2 covers 15 bases. There are 18 residues in the CDR3. Germline CDR1 MNHEY, CDR2 SMNVEV (reference sequence). J gave up 7 bases and V 4 bases, and 11 bases lay outside the gene matches. The CDR3 sequence: CASSYRTSGRASVNEQFF. In DNA, the CDR3 is TGTGCCAGCAGTTACCGGACTAGCGGGAGGGCCAGCGTTAATGAGCAGTTCTTC.

The rearrangement uses TRBV27 and TRBJ2-1, with 7 bases lining up with TRBD1. The ends lost 5 bases at V and 13 bases at J; junction bases unmatched: 17. The germline V gene has CDR1 MNHEY and CDR2 SMNVEV (reference sequence). The CDR3 sequence is 15 residues long. The CDR3 region is CASSLSRQGELRQFF. In nucleotides, the CDR3 is TGTGCCAGCAGTCTCAGTCGCCAGGGGGAACTTCGCCAGTTCTTC.

This sequence joins TRBV2 and TRBJ1-1; no clear D gene. The CDR3 is 11 residues long. Germline CDR1 reads SNHLY; CDR2 reads FYNNEI. CDR3 region: CLSMGNTEAFF. The DNA of the CDR3 is TGTCTAAGCATGGGGAACACTGAAGCTTTCTTT.

This chain connects TRBV7-9 to TRBJ2-6; D is perhaps TRBD1 or TRBD2 (6 bases each). Deletions cut 5 bases from V and 0 bases from J, with 17 bases between. CDR1 and CDR2 (germline): SEHNR, FQNEAQ (reference sequence). This CDR3 region has 18 residues. The CDR3 protein is CASSPMGGGHSGANVLTF. The CDR3 bases are TGTGCCAGCAGCCCCATGGGGGGCGGCCACTCTGGGGCCAACGTCCTGACTTTC.

The chain combines TRBV7-8 with TRBJ1-3; D not resolved. The V end lost 5 bases, the J end lost 0 bases, and 11 bases lay between the germline ends. This CDR3 is built from 15 residues. The germline V gene has CDR1 SGHVS and CDR2 FQNEAQ. The CDR3 nucleotides read TGTGCCAGCAGCCTCGGACGCTTCTCTGGAAACACCATATATTTT. Encoded protein: CASSLGRFSGNTIYF.

The chain employs TRBV7-9 and TRBJ1-1; tentative D call: TRBD1 (5 bases). The CDR3 sequence is 18 residues long. Germline lookup yields CDR1 SEHNR and CDR2 FQNEAQ (reference sequence). Trimming removed 0 bases from V and 3 bases from J, with 20 bases in between. The CDR3 loop reads CASSLAGDWFDPDTEAFF. The CDR3 DNA reads TGTGCCAGCAGCTTAGCGGGGGATTGGTTTGACCCAGACACTGAAGCTTTCTTT.

The gene calls are TRBV5-5 and TRBJ2-7; D is unresolved. There are 13 residues in the CDR3. Germline CDR1 and CDR2: SGHKS and YYEKEE (reference sequence). V was trimmed by 6 bases and J by 1 base, leaving 11 bases between them. The CDR3 here is CASTRAPSYEQYF. The CDR3 coding sequence is TGTGCCAGCACCCGGGCCCCTTCCTACGAGCAGTACTTC.

The CDR3 DNA reads as TGTGCCAGCAGCGCCCGACAGGGACTCACTGAAGCTTTCTTT. This translates into CASSARQGLTEAFF. The chain couples TRBV7-9 to TRBJ1-1; 7 bases are a match to TRBD1. Germline trimming cut 5 bases from V and 4 bases from J; bases unmatched to any gene: 7. This CDR3 region has 14 residues. The germline V gene has CDR1 SEHNR and CDR2 FQNEAQ (reference sequence).